This T cell receptor (beta chain) was sequenced during a study of CD8+ T cells in alopecia areata. For the study at large: Treatment comprised oral tofacitinib, 5 to 10 mg twice daily, in treated patients. Tofacitinib dosing lasted 6 to 18 months, which was then followed by 6 months off drug.

RNA, once extracted, was reverse transcribed into cDNA for use as the sequencing template. TCRdb keeps only in-frame clones here, not all; method: immunoSEQ multiplex PCR. The data show approximately 180,000 clones, roughly 66% seen once. Study results and caveats: Relative to normal scalp, lesional scalp, especially alopecia totalis/universalis, showed higher clonality.

This clone was observed a few times. What it recognizes is unknown. The sample's treatment: oral pan-JAK inhibitor, 5-10 mg twice daily. This specimen was CD4+ T cells sorted from blood, taken at week 24, from a patient treated with tofacitinib. This TCR was recovered from a human donor with alopecia areata.

CDR3 sequence: CASSQAPSGSGANVLTF. The CDR3 coding sequence is TGCGCCAGCAGCCAGGCGCCGAGCGGATCTGGGGCCAACGTCCTGACTTTC. This chain joins TRBV4-3 and TRBJ2-6, with D possibly being TRBD2 (5 bases). Trimming took 3 bases from V and 1 from J, leaving 13 bases between them. CDR1 and CDR2 from the germline V gene are LGHNA and YSLEER. The CDR3 has 17 residues.